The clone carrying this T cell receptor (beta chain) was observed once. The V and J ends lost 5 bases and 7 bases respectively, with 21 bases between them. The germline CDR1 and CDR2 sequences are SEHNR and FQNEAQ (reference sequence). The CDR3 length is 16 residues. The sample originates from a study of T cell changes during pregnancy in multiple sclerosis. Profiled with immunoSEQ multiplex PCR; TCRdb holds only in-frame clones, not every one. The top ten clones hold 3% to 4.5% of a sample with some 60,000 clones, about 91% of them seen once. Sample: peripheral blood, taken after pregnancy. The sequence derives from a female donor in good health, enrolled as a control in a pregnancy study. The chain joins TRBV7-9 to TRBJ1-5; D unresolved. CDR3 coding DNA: TGTGCCAGCAGCGGAGACCTTTACGGTTCCCAGCAGCCCCAGCATTTT. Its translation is CASSGDLYGSQQPQHF.